This TCR beta chain was sequenced in a study of T cells after yellow fever vaccination. Study findings and constraints: Abundant bulk-population clonotypes could contaminate the FACS-sorted repertoires.

Germline V gene sequence: CDR1 MGHRA, CDR2 YSYEKL. The CDR3 has 15 residues. Trimming stripped 4 bases from V and 2 bases from J, with 14 bases between. This clonotype has more than one count but fewer than ten. Its antigen is as yet unknown. TCRdb reprocessed the 5' RACE reads via MiXCR and lists one record per CDR3 protein. Of 250,000 to 400,000 distinct CDR3 sequences in the sample, over 4% are singletons; the top ten hold approximately 23%. The sample was PBMCs, taken 5 days after the yellow fever booster vaccination. The receptor comes from a man between 18 and 35 years old who received the YFV17D yellow fever vaccine. The chain links TRBV4-1 to TRBJ2-5; possibly TRBD1 for D (5 bases). In DNA, the CDR3 is TGCGCCAGCAGCCGGGGAAGGGGATCACAAGAGACCCAGTACTTC. Amino acid sequence: CASSRGRGSQETQYF.